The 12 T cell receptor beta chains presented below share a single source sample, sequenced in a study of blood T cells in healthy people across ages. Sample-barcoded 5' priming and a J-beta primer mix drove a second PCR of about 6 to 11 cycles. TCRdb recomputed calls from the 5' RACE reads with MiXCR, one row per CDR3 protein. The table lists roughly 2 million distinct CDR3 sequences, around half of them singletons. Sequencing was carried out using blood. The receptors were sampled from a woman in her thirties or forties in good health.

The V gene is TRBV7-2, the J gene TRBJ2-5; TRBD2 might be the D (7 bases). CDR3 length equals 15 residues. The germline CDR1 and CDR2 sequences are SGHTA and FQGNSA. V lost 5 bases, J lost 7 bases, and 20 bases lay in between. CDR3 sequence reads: CASSLEAGAAGTQYF. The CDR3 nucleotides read TGTGCCAGCAGCCTCGAGGCGGGGGCGGCAGGGACCCAGTACTTC.

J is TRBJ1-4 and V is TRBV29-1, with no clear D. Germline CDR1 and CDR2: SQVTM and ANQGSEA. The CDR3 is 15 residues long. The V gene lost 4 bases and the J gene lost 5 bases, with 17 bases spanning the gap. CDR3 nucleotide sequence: TGCAGCGTTGGCGGCTCGAGAGGTGGGAATGAAAAACTGTTTTTT. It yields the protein CSVGGSRGGNEKLFF.

Here the CDR3 reads CASSTTGGRETQYF. The CDR3 DNA reads as TGTGCCAGTAGCACGACAGGGGGCCGAGAGACCCAGTACTTC. V usage is TRBV19 and J usage is TRBJ2-5; 10 bases align to TRBD1. Germline V gene lookup returns CDR1 LNHDA and CDR2 SQIVND (reference sequence). V lost 6 bases, J lost 4 bases, and 5 bases stayed unmatched. There are 14 residues in the CDR3.

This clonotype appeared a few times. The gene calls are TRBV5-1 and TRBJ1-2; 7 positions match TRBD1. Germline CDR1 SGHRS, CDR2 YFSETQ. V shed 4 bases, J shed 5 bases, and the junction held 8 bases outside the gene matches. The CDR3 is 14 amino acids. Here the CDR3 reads CASSLGQAAYGYTF. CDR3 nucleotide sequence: TGCGCCAGCAGCCTCGGACAGGCGGCTTATGGCTACACCTTC.

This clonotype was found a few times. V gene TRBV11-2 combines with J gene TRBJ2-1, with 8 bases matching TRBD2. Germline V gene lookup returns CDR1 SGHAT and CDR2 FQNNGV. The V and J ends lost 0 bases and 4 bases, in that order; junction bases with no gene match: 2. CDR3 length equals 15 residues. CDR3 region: CASSLEASGYNEQFF. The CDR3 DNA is TGTGCCAGCAGCTTAGAGGCTAGCGGGTACAATGAGCAGTTCTTC.

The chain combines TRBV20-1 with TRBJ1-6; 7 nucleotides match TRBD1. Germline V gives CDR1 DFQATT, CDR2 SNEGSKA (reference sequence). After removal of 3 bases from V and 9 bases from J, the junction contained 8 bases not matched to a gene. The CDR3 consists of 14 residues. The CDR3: CSASTGVGGSPLHF. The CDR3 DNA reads TGCAGTGCTAGTACAGGGGTCGGAGGTTCACCCCTCCACTTT.

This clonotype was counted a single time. CDR3 in amino acids: CASSFLAGEALETQYF. CDR3 DNA: TGTGCCAGCAGCTTCCTAGCGGGGGAGGCTTTGGAGACCCAGTACTTC. The rearrangement links TRBV5-5 to TRBJ2-5; the match to TRBD2 covers 10 bases. Germline V gene lookup returns CDR1 SGHKS and CDR2 YYEKEE (reference sequence). After removal of 2 bases from V and 5 bases from J, the junction contained 9 bases not matched to a gene. CDR3 size: 16 residues.

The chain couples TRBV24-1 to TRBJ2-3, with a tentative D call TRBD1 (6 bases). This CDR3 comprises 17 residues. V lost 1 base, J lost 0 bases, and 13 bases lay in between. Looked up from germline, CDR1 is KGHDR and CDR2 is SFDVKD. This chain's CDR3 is CATSDFHGQRSTDTQYF. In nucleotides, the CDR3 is TGTGCCACCAGTGATTTCCACGGACAGAGAAGCACAGATACGCAGTATTTT.

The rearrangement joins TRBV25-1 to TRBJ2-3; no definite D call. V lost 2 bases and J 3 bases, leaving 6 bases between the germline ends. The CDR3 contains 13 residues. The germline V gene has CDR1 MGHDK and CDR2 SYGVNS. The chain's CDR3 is CASSEKYTDTQYF. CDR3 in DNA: TGTGCCAGCAGTGAAAAATATACAGATACGCAGTATTTT.

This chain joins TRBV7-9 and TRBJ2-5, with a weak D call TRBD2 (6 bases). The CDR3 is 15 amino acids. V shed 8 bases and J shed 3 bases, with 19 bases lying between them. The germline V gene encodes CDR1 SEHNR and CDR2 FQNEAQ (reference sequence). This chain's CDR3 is CASGAGGKGKETQYF. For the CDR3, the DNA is TGTGCCAGCGGAGCTGGCGGGAAAGGAAAAGAGACCCAGTACTTC.

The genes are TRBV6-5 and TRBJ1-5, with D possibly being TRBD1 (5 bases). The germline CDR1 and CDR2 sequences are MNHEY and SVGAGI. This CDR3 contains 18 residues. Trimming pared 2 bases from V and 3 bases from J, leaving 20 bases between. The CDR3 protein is CASSYNRKDLNFNQPQHF. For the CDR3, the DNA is TGTGCCAGCAGTTACAACAGGAAAGACCTGAACTTCAATCAGCCCCAGCATTTT.

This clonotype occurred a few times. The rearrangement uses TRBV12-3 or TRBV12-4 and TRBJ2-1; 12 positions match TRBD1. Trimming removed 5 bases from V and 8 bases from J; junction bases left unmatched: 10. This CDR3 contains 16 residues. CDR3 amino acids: CASSLRPGTGGHEQFF. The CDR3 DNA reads TGTGCCAGCAGTCTTCGTCCCGGGACAGGGGGCCATGAGCAGTTCTTC.